The rows below give T cell receptor beta chains drawn from one sample of a study of blood T cell repertoires in COVID-19. Libraries were prepared by immunoSEQ multiplex PCR; TCRdb keeps only in-frame clonotypes and omits some of them. The sample records 200,000 to 250,000 clones, roughly 80% being singletons. Sequenced material: peripheral blood. These receptor sequences come from a woman of 80 years or more with acute or convalescent COVID-19. Both conserved end residues are part of each CDR3. Fields, in order: J gene, CDR3 length, V gene, clone size, D gene, CDR3 DNA, CDR3 protein. The D gene is left open where the match is weak. Clone size is shown for a subset of rows, as once, few, many or a class of expanded clone.

J gene: TRBJ1-2; CDR3 length: 12; V gene: TRBV28; clone size: -; D gene: -; CDR3 DNA: TGTGCCAGCAGTTTACCAACGGGAGGCTACACCTTC; CDR3 protein: CASSLPTGGYTF
J gene: TRBJ2-7; CDR3 length: 17; V gene: TRBV30; clone size: -; D gene: -; CDR3 DNA: TGTGCCTGGAGTAAGACTATGTACCGGGACATATTATACGAGCAGTACTTC; CDR3 protein: CAWSKTMYRDILYEQYF
J gene: TRBJ2-7; CDR3 length: 14; V gene: TRBV14; clone size: -; D gene: TRBD2; CDR3 DNA: TGTGCCAGCAGCCAAGCGGGGGGGTTAGAGGAGCAGTACTTC; CDR3 protein: CASSQAGGLEEQYF
J gene: TRBJ1-1; CDR3 length: 16; V gene: TRBV27; clone size: -; D gene: -; CDR3 DNA: -; CDR3 protein: CASSTSGQGVNTEAFF
J gene: TRBJ2-1; CDR3 length: 15; V gene: TRBV2; clone size: once; D gene: TRBD1; CDR3 DNA: TGTGCCAGCAAGAGGACAGGGAGCTTGGTCAATGAGCAGTTCTTC; CDR3 protein: CASKRTGSLVNEQFF
J gene: TRBJ1-4; CDR3 length: 15; V gene: TRBV7-9; clone size: -; D gene: TRBD1; CDR3 DNA: TGTGCCAGCAGCTTAGGGGGACAGGGGAATGAAAAACTGTTTTTT; CDR3 protein: CASSLGGQGNEKLFF
J gene: TRBJ2-1; CDR3 length: 15; V gene: TRBV19; clone size: -; D gene: TRBD2; CDR3 DNA: TGTGCCAGTAGAGGTCTTGCGGGGGGTTACAATGAGCAGTTCTTC; CDR3 protein: CASRGLAGGYNEQFF
J gene: TRBJ2-7; CDR3 length: 16; V gene: TRBV7-9; clone size: -; D gene: TRBD1; CDR3 DNA: TGTGCCAGCAGCTTAGGGGACAGCCGGAGCTCCTACGAGCAGTACTTC; CDR3 protein: CASSLGDSRSSYEQYF
J gene: TRBJ2-5; CDR3 length: 13; V gene: TRBV7-3; clone size: -; D gene: -; CDR3 DNA: TGTGCCAGCAGTTCCGGGACTGGGGGGACCCAGTACTTC; CDR3 protein: CASSSGTGGTQYF
J gene: TRBJ1-6; CDR3 length: 14; V gene: TRBV18; clone size: -; D gene: -; CDR3 DNA: TGTGCCAGCTCACCGGGGGCAGGGGAGTCACCCCTCCACTTT; CDR3 protein: CASSPGAGESPLHF
J gene: TRBJ1-1; CDR3 length: 16; V gene: TRBV7-2; clone size: -; D gene: TRBD1; CDR3 DNA: TGTGCCAGCAGCCCCGGACAGGGGAGGGGGAACACTGAAGCTTTCTTT; CDR3 protein: CASSPGQGRGNTEAFF
J gene: TRBJ2-1; CDR3 length: 15; V gene: TRBV6-6; clone size: -; D gene: -; CDR3 DNA: TGTGCCAGCAGTTCCCCTCAGGGGGGACGGGAAGAGCAGTTCTTC; CDR3 protein: CASSSPQGGREEQFF
J gene: TRBJ1-2; CDR3 length: 14; V gene: TRBV18; clone size: once; D gene: TRBD1; CDR3 DNA: TGTGCCAGCCGAAGGGGACAGGACCTCTATGGCTACACCTTC; CDR3 protein: CASRRGQDLYGYTF
J gene: TRBJ2-2; CDR3 length: 17; V gene: TRBV7-8; clone size: -; D gene: TRBD2; CDR3 DNA: TGTGCCAGCAGCGGTGCTGGGGGGGTGGCGAATACCGGGGAGCTGTTTTTT; CDR3 protein: CASSGAGGVANTGELFF
J gene: TRBJ2-5; CDR3 length: 15; V gene: TRBV28; clone size: -; D gene: TRBD1; CDR3 DNA: TGTGCCAGTGACAGGGGGCGTGGGACAAGAGAGACCCAGTACTTC; CDR3 protein: CASDRGRGTRETQYF
J gene: TRBJ1-3; CDR3 length: 16; V gene: TRBV24-1; clone size: -; D gene: TRBD1; CDR3 DNA: TGTGCCACCAGTGAAAAGCAGGGGGCGCATGGAAACACCATATATTTT; CDR3 protein: CATSEKQGAHGNTIYF
J gene: TRBJ2-7; CDR3 length: 13; V gene: TRBV30; clone size: few; D gene: -; CDR3 DNA: TGTGCCTGGAGTGTCGGCCAGGCTCTCGAGCAGTACTTC; CDR3 protein: CAWSVGQALEQYF
J gene: TRBJ2-7; CDR3 length: 15; V gene: TRBV11-3; clone size: -; D gene: -; CDR3 DNA: TGTGCCAGCAGCCCAAGGGCGGACGGGAACTACGAGCAGTACTTC; CDR3 protein: CASSPRADGNYEQYF
J gene: TRBJ2-7; CDR3 length: 14; V gene: TRBV19; clone size: -; D gene: TRBD2; CDR3 DNA: TGTGCCAGCGGGGGGTCATTTTTGGATACCGAGCAGTACTTC; CDR3 protein: CASGGSFLDTEQYF
J gene: TRBJ1-6; CDR3 length: 16; V gene: TRBV5-1; clone size: -; D gene: -; CDR3 DNA: TGCGCCAGCAGCTCGGACTCGGGATGGGGGGATTCACCCCTCCACTTT; CDR3 protein: CASSSDSGWGDSPLHF
J gene: TRBJ1-3; CDR3 length: 15; V gene: TRBV7-6; clone size: once; D gene: -; CDR3 DNA: TGTGCCAGCAGCCCAGCACAGGGACGTGATGACACCATATATTTT; CDR3 protein: CASSPAQGRDDTIYF
J gene: TRBJ2-7; CDR3 length: 15; V gene: TRBV7-9; clone size: -; D gene: TRBD1; CDR3 DNA: TGTGCCAGCAGCCCGTGGACAGGGGGGATAGGCGAGCAGTACTTC; CDR3 protein: CASSPWTGGIGEQYF
J gene: TRBJ1-6; CDR3 length: 14; V gene: TRBV27; clone size: few; D gene: TRBD1; CDR3 DNA: TGTGCCAGCAGTTTTAGGGACAGAGATTCACCCCTCCACTTT; CDR3 protein: CASSFRDRDSPLHF
J gene: TRBJ2-5; CDR3 length: 13; V gene: TRBV6-5; clone size: -; D gene: -; CDR3 DNA: TGTGCCAGCAGTTATGCGGGGTTGGAGACCCAGTACTTC; CDR3 protein: CASSYAGLETQYF
J gene: TRBJ2-5; CDR3 length: 15; V gene: TRBV7-2; clone size: -; D gene: -; CDR3 DNA: TGTGCCAGCAGCCCTCTTCTAGACCACCGGGAGACCCAGTACTTC; CDR3 protein: CASSPLLDHRETQYF
J gene: TRBJ2-4; CDR3 length: 15; V gene: TRBV29-1; clone size: -; D gene: TRBD1; CDR3 DNA: TGCAGCGTTGAAGATCCGTCAGGGGGCAGAGGCATTCAGTACTTC; CDR3 protein: CSVEDPSGGRGIQYF
J gene: TRBJ2-2; CDR3 length: 15; V gene: TRBV14; clone size: few; D gene: -; CDR3 DNA: TGTGCCAGCAGGCCAGCCGGGGCGAACACCGGGGAGCTGTTTTTT; CDR3 protein: CASRPAGANTGELFF
J gene: TRBJ2-7; CDR3 length: 13; V gene: TRBV5-4; clone size: -; D gene: -; CDR3 DNA: TGTGCCAGCAGCTTGGCCGCGTCCTACGAGCAGTACTTC; CDR3 protein: CASSLAASYEQYF
J gene: TRBJ2-7; CDR3 length: 11; V gene: TRBV11-3; clone size: -; D gene: -; CDR3 DNA: TGTGCCAGCAGCTCCGGCTACGAGCAGTACTTC; CDR3 protein: CASSSGYEQYF
J gene: TRBJ1-5; CDR3 length: 16; V gene: TRBV6-5; clone size: -; D gene: -; CDR3 DNA: TGTGCCAGCAGTTACCCCCCCGGGGGATCTAATCAGCCCCAGCATTTT; CDR3 protein: CASSYPPGGSNQPQHF
J gene: TRBJ1-6; CDR3 length: 15; V gene: TRBV6-5; clone size: -; D gene: TRBD1; CDR3 DNA: TGTGCCAGCATCGGGACAGGATCTTATAATTCACCCCTCCACTTT; CDR3 protein: CASIGTGSYNSPLHF
J gene: TRBJ2-3; CDR3 length: 14; V gene: TRBV30; clone size: -; D gene: TRBD2; CDR3 DNA: TGTGCCTGGAAACACGGGGGGGCAGCAGATACGCAGTATTTT; CDR3 protein: CAWKHGGAADTQYF
J gene: TRBJ1-5; CDR3 length: 18; V gene: TRBV24-1; clone size: -; D gene: -; CDR3 DNA: TGTGCCACCAGTGATCCCGGGTGGGGCCATATTAGCAATCAGCCCCAGCATTTT; CDR3 protein: CATSDPGWGHISNQPQHF